The T cell receptor beta chain under discussion was sequenced for a study of vaccination and CD4 T cells after COVID-19. After removal of 4 bases from V and 5 bases from J, the junction contained 10 bases not matched to a gene. This CDR3 has 15 amino acids. CDR1 and CDR2 from the germline V gene are SGHDN and FVKESK. The treatment here: roughly 11-day PBMC culture with coronavirus spike peptide pools or control peptides (ViraFEST assay). ViraFEST grew antigen-specific T cells using peptide pools, then sequenced TCRs. Each well held 2 million to 2.5 million PBMCs in IL-2 (roughly 10 IU/ml) medium with approximately 10 ug/ml peptide pools. Overall study findings and caveats: Convalescent patients saw a median about 86% of their reactive clones show up only after vaccination.

Oncomine TCR Beta short-read sequencing was applied to DNA from cultured CD4+ T cells. TCRdb re-called the PCR reads with MiXCR, one entry per CDR3 protein. This sample carries 20,000 to 25,000 distinct CDR3 sequences, 70% of them seen once, and the ten largest clones take roughly 8.8%. With regard to this clonotype: Its specificity is unknown.

The sample taken for sequencing was CD4+ T cells from blood, cultured in vitro. The V and J genes are TRBV14 and TRBJ1-2, with 7 bases matching TRBD1. The sequence was collected from a human donor who had recovered from COVID-19. The CDR3 region has the DNA TGTGCCAGCAGCCTCGGACAGGCACAGCGGTATGGCTACACCTTC. Amino acids: CASSLGQAQRYGYTF.